This TCR beta chain was documented in a study of human T cells and chemical hapten exposure. This clonotype was observed a handful of times. The target antigen is unknown. Findings and caveats of the study: Having alopecia, donors may respond immunologically unlike healthy people.

The sample's time point: pre-sensitization, week 0. Treatment denoted: therapeutic diphenylcyclopropenone sensitization with weekly scalp DPC. The CDR3 contains 14 residues. With 5 bases removed from V and 9 bases from J, the gap between germline ends came to 20 bases. From the RACE reads, TCRdb called clonotypes with MiXCR, one entry per CDR3 protein. Among approximately 370,000 distinct CDR3 sequences listed, 5.5% were seen once. This sequence originates from a woman aged 18-29 years with alopecia areata. Some clones in this sample may be carry-over from other donors' samples. V and J are TRBV12-3 or TRBV12-4 and TRBJ2-7; D call uncertain. The starting material was whole blood, obtained in connection with sensitization to the hapten diphenylcyclopropenone (DPC). In DNA form, the CDR3 reads TGTGCCAGCAGTAGAAGGGTAGGCAGGACGAGGCAGTACTTC. It yields the protein CASSRRVGRTRQYF.